The 8 T cell receptor beta chains reported below all come from one sample, sequenced in a study of OX40 agonist ivuxolimab in advanced cancers. Using immunoSEQ multiplex PCR, the repertoire was profiled, and TCRdb retains in-frame clones only, with some absent. The data contain about 37,000 clones, roughly four fifths of them seen just once; the ten biggest clones take up 20% to 25%. This sample comprised CD4+ or CD8+ T cells sorted from blood, obtained in a trial of the OX40 agonist ivuxolimab. These receptors originate from an adult with an advanced solid tumor such as melanoma, head and neck, liver or kidney cancer.

Remarks on this clone: Additional DNA sequences in this sample encode the identical CDR3. This chain links TRBV27 with TRBJ2-5; D unclear. Trimming took 3 bases from V and 4 from J, leaving 3 bases between them. The germline gives CDR1 MNHEY, CDR2 SMNVEV (reference sequence). This CDR3 has 11 residues. CDR3 protein: CASSLGETQYF. CDR3 in DNA: TGTGCCAGCAGTTTGGGAGAGACCCAGTACTTC.

The genes are TRBV11-2 and TRBJ2-3, with TRBD1 identical over 10 bases. V was clipped by 1 base and J by 1 base; unmatched bases: 2. Germline V gives CDR1 SGHAT, CDR2 FQNNGV. CDR3 length: 16 residues. The DNA for the CDR3 is TGTGCCAGCAGCTTAGGGGGGACAGGGGGCACAGATACGCAGTATTTT. Translating gives CASSLGGTGGTDTQYF.

The J gene is TRBJ1-1, the V gene TRBV19, with D unclear. The CDR3 sequence is 16 residues long. Germline V gene sequence: CDR1 LNHDA, CDR2 SQIVND (reference sequence). V lost 5 bases and J 1 base, leaving 17 bases between the germline ends. The CDR3 spells CASSPRLSTGNTEAFF. CDR3 nucleotides: TGTGCCAGTAGTCCCAGACTATCGACTGGGAACACTGAAGCTTTCTTT.

The V gene is TRBV11-1, the J gene TRBJ2-7; no clear D gene. In germline, CDR1 is SGHAT, CDR2 FQDESV (reference sequence). The CDR3 length is 11 residues. Between the trimmed V and J ends, which lost 4 bases and 1 base, there was a span of 2 bases. The CDR3 coding sequence is TGTGCCAGCAGCTCTTCCTACGAGCAGTACTTC. Encoded protein: CASSSSYEQYF.

V usage is TRBV30 and J usage is TRBJ1-1; 7 nucleotides agree with TRBD1. CDR3 length: 15 amino acids. Germline CDR1 GTSNPN, CDR2 SVGIG (reference sequence). After removal of 3 bases from V and 3 bases from J, the junction contained 10 bases not matched to a gene. The CDR3 spells CAWRGDRVIYTEAFF. The CDR3 coding sequence is TGTGCCTGGAGGGGAGACAGGGTCATTTACACTGAAGCTTTCTTT.

The chain has TRBV25-1 and TRBJ2-5; maybe TRBD2 (6 bases). The J call is uncertain, as TRBJ2-7 better fits the DNA end. The CDR3 runs 15 residues. The V gene's germline CDR1 is MGHDK and CDR2 SYGVNS. The CDR3, as DNA: TGTGCCAGCAGTGCCATAGGGACTTTTTCCTACGAGCAGTACTTC. This sequence encodes CASSAIGTFSYEQYF.

The chain joins TRBV30 to TRBJ2-7; the D gene is possibly TRBD1 (6 bases). Trimming stripped 2 bases from V and 4 bases from J, with 15 bases between. This CDR3 is built from 14 residues. Germline V lookup: CDR1 GTSNPN, CDR2 SVGIG (reference sequence). The CDR3 loop is CAWSSRGVGYEQYF. The CDR3 coding sequence is TGTGCCTGGAGTAGCAGGGGAGTCGGGTACGAGCAGTACTTC.

This clone showed up just once. The chain is built from TRBV10-3 and TRBJ2-7; 7 nucleotides agree with TRBD1. The CDR3 has 15 residues. CDR1 and CDR2 (germline): ENHRY, SYGVKD. V was clipped by 10 bases and J by 1 base; unmatched bases: 13. The CDR3 loop reads CASTLSGTESYEQYF. The DNA for the CDR3 is TGTGCCAGCACTCTCTCGGGGACAGAGTCCTACGAGCAGTACTTC.